A single sample is the source of the 27 T cell receptor beta chains below, sequenced in a study of T-cell reconstitution after alpha-beta-depleted transplantation in children. The TCRbeta library incorporated unique molecular identifiers. From the PCR reads, TCRdb called clonotypes with MiXCR, one entry per CDR3 protein. The table includes over 100,000 distinct CDR3 sequences, 10% detected once. This sample comprised PBMCs, obtained before TCRalphabeta/CD19-depleted stem cell transplant. These TCRs come from a boy younger than 10 with acute lymphoblastic leukemia, due to receive a stem cell transplant.

This chain's CDR3 is CASSPHLGEQFF. CDR3 bases: TGTGCCAGCAGTCCCCACTTGGGTGAGCAGTTCTTC. This chain links TRBV27 with TRBJ2-1; no firm D call. V lost 5 bases and J 9 bases, leaving 11 bases between the germline ends. The CDR3 spans 12 residues. Germline lookup yields CDR1 MNHEY and CDR2 SMNVEV (reference sequence).

The gene calls are TRBV30 and TRBJ2-2; maybe TRBD2 (5 bases). The V end lost 5 bases, the J end lost 7 bases, and 8 bases lay between the germline ends. This CDR3 has 11 residues. Germline CDR1 is GTSNPN and CDR2 is SVGIG (reference sequence). This CDR3 reads CAWGRGGELFF. DNA for the CDR3: TGTGCCTGGGGACGGGGCGGGGAGCTGTTTTTT.

This clonotype was counted only a few times. This chain links TRBV7-8 with TRBJ2-3; TRBD2 matches at 7 bases. The CDR3 contains 15 residues. Per germline, CDR1 SGHVS and CDR2 FQNEAQ. V lost 1 base to trimming and J lost 4 bases; unmatched junction nucleotides: 5. The CDR3 reads CASSLGDYRADTQYF. CDR3 in DNA: TGTGCCAGCAGCTTAGGGGACTATCGAGCAGATACGCAGTATTTT.

The V call is TRBV20-1, the J call TRBJ1-5; TRBD1 matches 7 bases. Per the germline V gene, CDR1 is DFQATT and CDR2 is SNEGSKA (reference sequence). V lost 1 base and J lost 1; bases outside the gene matches: 10. The CDR3 extends over 17 amino acids. The CDR3 bases are TGCAGTGCTAGAGGAGTTGGGGAGACAGGGAGCAATCAGCCCCAGCATTTT. It codes for CSARGVGETGSNQPQHF.

This clonotype was seen ten or more times. The gene calls are TRBV6-1 and TRBJ2-7; D is uncertain. V was pared by 2 bases and J by 10 bases, with 15 bases between. Germline-derived CDR1 and CDR2 are MNHNS and SASEGT. CDR3 length equals 13 residues. This CDR3 reads CASSEFPNTRQYF. DNA for the CDR3: TGTGCCAGCAGTGAATTTCCCAATACCAGACAGTACTTC.

Only a few counts were recorded for this clonotype. The V call is TRBV10-3, the J call TRBJ2-2; 8 bases line up with TRBD2. The CDR3 extends over 17 amino acids. The germline V gene encodes CDR1 ENHRY and CDR2 SYGVKD. V shed 3 bases and J 6 bases; nucleotides not matched to a gene: 12. The CDR3 here is CAISDGSGMVGAGELFF. The CDR3 nucleotides are TGTGCCATCAGTGACGGTAGCGGGATGGTTGGGGCCGGGGAGCTGTTTTTT.

Many counts were recorded for this clonotype. J is TRBJ2-2 and V is TRBV20-1; the D gene is possibly TRBD1 (5 bases). In germline, CDR1 is DFQATT, CDR2 SNEGSKA (reference sequence). This CDR3 region has 17 residues. V shed 0 bases and J shed 4 bases, with 18 bases lying between them. Here the CDR3 DNA reads TGCAGTGCTAGAGATGGTAGGGGCCAGGGCATCACCGGGGAGCTGTTTTTT. This encodes CSARDGRGQGITGELFF.

In this sample, this clonotype turned up a few times. The CDR3 reads CASSKGWGAETQYF. The CDR3 DNA reads TGTGCCAGCAGCAAAGGTTGGGGGGCTGAGACCCAGTACTTC. The chain is built from TRBV21-1 and TRBJ2-5; the tabulated D call, TRBD1, remains unverified against the DNA. TRBV21-1 is a listed pseudogene. The CDR3 loop spans 14 amino acids.

This clonotype was detected a few times. DNA of the CDR3: TGCAGTGCTTTGGGACAGAAGGGCAATCAGCCCCAGCATTTT. This encodes CSALGQKGNQPQHF. This chain uses TRBV20-1 with TRBJ1-5; TRBD1 aligns across 7 bases. The germline V gene encodes CDR1 DFQATT and CDR2 SNEGSKA (reference sequence). Losses at the gene ends were 5 bases for V and 2 bases for J; bases not matched to a gene: 6. The CDR3 is made up of 14 amino acids.

This clonotype was picked up many times. The chain is built from TRBV24-1 and TRBJ2-3; possible D gene TRBD2, 5 bases. Germline V gene sequence: CDR1 KGHDR, CDR2 SFDVKD. V was shortened by 8 bases and J by 2 bases, with 13 bases between the two germline ends. The CDR3 runs 14 residues. The CDR3 here is CATKASHLTDTQYF. CDR3 DNA sequence: TGTGCCACCAAAGCTAGCCATCTCACAGATACGCAGTATTTT.

The sample holds a few counts of this clonotype. V and J are TRBV5-1 and TRBJ2-3, with D unresolved. This CDR3 is 12 amino acids long. V was trimmed by 0 bases and J by 10 bases, leaving 9 bases between them. Germline loops: CDR1 SGHRS, CDR2 YFSETQ. The CDR3 DNA sequence: TGCGCCAGCAGCTTGGACCTTACCTCGCAGTATTTT. This sequence encodes CASSLDLTSQYF.

This clonotype appeared many times. This sequence joins TRBV20-1 and TRBJ2-7; 9 bases are shared with TRBD1. The trim removed 3 bases at V and 9 bases at J, leaving 12 bases unmatched. Germline CDR1 reads DFQATT; CDR2 reads SNEGSKA (reference sequence). The CDR3 is made up of 14 amino acids. This CDR3 is CSASGDRAERLQYF. The DNA for the CDR3 is TGCAGTGCTAGTGGGGACAGGGCTGAACGGTTGCAGTACTTC.

CDR3 nucleotides: TGCAGTGCTAGCCCCGGGACAGGGTACCAGCCCCAGCATTTT. Translation: CSASPGTGYQPQHF. The chain carries TRBV20-1 and TRBJ1-5; 9 nucleotides align to TRBD1. The CDR3 runs 14 residues. The J segment lost 7 bases and the V segment lost 3 bases, leaving 7 bases of the junction unmatched. Germline V gene sequence: CDR1 DFQATT, CDR2 SNEGSKA (reference sequence).

The chain has TRBV2 and TRBJ1-5; no reliable D call. The ends were cut back, 6 bases at V and 3 bases at J, with 12 bases in the middle. The germline gives CDR1 SNHLY, CDR2 FYNNEI. The CDR3 extends over 14 amino acids. The CDR3 here is CASSKNYHNQPQHF. The CDR3 DNA reads TGTGCCAGCAGCAAAAACTACCACAATCAGCCCCAGCATTTT.

Many counts were recorded for this clonotype. The chain recombines TRBV20-1 with TRBJ1-6; 7 bases are shared with TRBD1. CDR3 length: 13 residues. Per the germline V gene, CDR1 is DFQATT and CDR2 is SNEGSKA (reference sequence). Losses at the gene ends were 3 bases for V and 8 bases for J; bases not matched to a gene: 4. The CDR3 here is CSASEGADSPLHF. Here the CDR3 DNA reads TGCAGTGCTAGCGAGGGGGCCGATTCACCCCTCCACTTT.

The chain employs TRBV5-1 and TRBJ2-2; D is ambiguous. V lost 0 bases and J 3 bases, leaving 9 bases between the germline ends. This CDR3 is built from 15 residues. The V gene's germline CDR1 is SGHRS and CDR2 YFSETQ. CDR3 coding DNA: TGCGCCAGCAGCTTGGTGGTCACGGACACCGGGGAGCTGTTTTTT. Protein: CASSLVVTDTGELFF.

This clonotype was seen many times. One junction end disagrees with the germline gene, perhaps due to a read error. The gene calls are TRBV7-7 and TRBJ2-5; a weak D match, TRBD2 (5 bases). The CDR3 totals 14 residues. Germline V lookup: CDR1 SSHAT, CDR2 FNYEAQ (reference sequence). CDR3 protein: CASSLGRTEETQYF. The CDR3, as DNA: TGTGCTAGCAGCTTAGGAAGGACTGAAGAGACCCAGTACTTC.

The rearrangement uses TRBV20-1 and TRBJ1-5; D is unclear. V lost 4 bases to trimming and J lost 6 bases, with 13 bases between them. This CDR3 has 13 residues. The germline gives CDR1 DFQATT, CDR2 SNEGSKA (reference sequence). CDR3 DNA sequence: TGCAGTGCTACCCCAGACCCTTTTCAGCCCCAGCATTTT. It codes for CSATPDPFQPQHF.

This clonotype was detected only a few times. The chain recombines TRBV5-4 with TRBJ2-5; 9 nucleotides agree with TRBD2. Germline CDR1 SGHNT, CDR2 YYREEE (reference sequence). V lost 3 bases, J lost 7 bases, and 10 bases stayed unmatched. CDR3 length equals 15 residues. The CDR3 region is CASSYLAGLEVTQYF. The CDR3 coding sequence is TGTGCCAGCAGCTATCTAGCGGGATTGGAAGTGACCCAGTACTTC.

This clonotype was seen only a few times. The chain uses TRBV5-1 and TRBJ2-2; D is undetermined. CDR1 SGHRS and CDR2 YFSETQ come from the germline V gene. With 4 bases removed from V and 1 base from J, the gap between germline ends came to 8 bases. The CDR3 length is 14 residues. CDR3 region: CASSPLENTGELFF. For the CDR3, the DNA is TGCGCCAGCAGCCCGCTGGAGAACACCGGGGAGCTGTTTTTT.

This clonotype appeared a few times. The genes are TRBV6-1 and TRBJ2-7; D might be TRBD1 (6 bases). Trimming stripped 5 bases from V and 3 bases from J, with 14 bases between. This CDR3 contains 14 residues. CDR1 MNHNS and CDR2 SASEGT come from the germline V gene. The CDR3: CASSIKQGNYEQYF. As DNA, the CDR3 is TGTGCCAGCAGTATCAAACAGGGTAACTACGAGCAGTACTTC.

This chain connects TRBV7-2 to TRBJ2-7, with 9 nucleotides matching TRBD1. Germline assignment: CDR1 SGHTA and CDR2 FQGNSA. There are 16 residues in the CDR3. The trim removed 3 bases at V and 3 bases at J, leaving 9 bases unmatched. The DNA for the CDR3 is TGTGCCAGCAGCTTCCAGACGGGACAGGGTATCTACGAGCAGTACTTC. It is translated as CASSFQTGQGIYEQYF.

This clonotype was counted between two and nine times. An end of the junction does not agree with germline; a read error may underlie this. The rearrangement links TRBV12-3 or TRBV12-4 to TRBJ2-2, with D uncertain. This CDR3 spans 12 amino acids. The CDR3 bases are TGTGCCAGCAGTTTTAGTACCGCGGAGCTGTTTTTT. It codes for CASSFSTAELFF.

The chain combines TRBV7-2 with TRBJ2-1, with a possible D match to TRBD2 (7 bases). From germline, CDR1 is SGHTA and CDR2 FQGNSA. The CDR3 sequence is 15 residues long. V was pared by 5 bases and J by 6 bases, with 17 bases between. The CDR3 DNA reads TGTGCCAGCAGCGCCTGGGGGGGGCGCAGCAATGAGCAGTTCTTC. Its translation: CASSAWGGRSNEQFF.

This clonotype was counted only a few times. The chain links TRBV6-1 to TRBJ2-3; no reliable D call. Trimming pared 6 bases from V and 1 base from J, leaving 8 bases between. This CDR3 is 13 amino acids long. Looked up from germline, CDR1 is MNHNS and CDR2 is SASEGT. CDR3 amino acids: CASSRSRTDTQYF. The CDR3 region has the DNA TGTGCCAGCAGCCGATCTCGCACAGATACGCAGTATTTT.

This clonotype was observed a handful of times. J is TRBJ2-1 and V is TRBV20-1; 7 bases agree with TRBD2. The germline gives CDR1 DFQATT, CDR2 SNEGSKA (reference sequence). Germline trimming cut 1 base from V and 7 bases from J; bases unmatched to any gene: 10. The CDR3 covers 15 residues. This chain's CDR3 is CSARGAGYSRNEQFF. The CDR3 DNA follows: TGCAGTGCTAGAGGAGCGGGATACTCTCGGAATGAGCAGTTCTTC.

The chain links TRBV20-1 to TRBJ2-1; 15 positions agree with TRBD2. This CDR3 region has 17 residues. Germline values: CDR1 DFQATT, CDR2 SNEGSKA (reference sequence). Trimming removed 2 bases from V and 4 bases from J; junction bases left unmatched: 6. CDR3 residues: CSARRTSGRVIYNEQFF. The CDR3 coding sequence is TGCAGTGCTAGAAGGACTAGCGGGAGGGTTATTTACAATGAGCAGTTCTTC.